Following are 10 T cell receptor beta chains from one sample sequenced in a study of early T cells in non-severe SARS-CoV-2 infection. In TCRdb, the 5' RACE reads were re-called with MiXCR into one record per CDR3 protein. Of around 30,000 distinct CDR3 sequences listed, about 6% are singletons. The sequenced material came from whole blood. Every receptor here comes from an adult who was a healthcare worker with PCR-confirmed SARS-CoV-2 infection or an uninfected control (not recorded which).

With regard to this clonotype: A much larger clone lies a single base off, so this may be a read error. The chain combines TRBV24-1 with TRBJ2-2; D gene uncertain. Trimming pared 7 bases from V and 2 bases from J, leaving 16 bases between. Germline loops: CDR1 KGHDR, CDR2 SFDVKD. The CDR3 contains 16 residues. The CDR3 coding sequence is TGTGCCACCAGCCCGACAACAGCGATAAACACCGGGGAGCTGTTTTTT. Amino acid sequence: CATSPTTAINTGELFF.

This clonotype was counted at least ten times. The gene calls are TRBV4-2 and TRBJ1-3; no firm D call. The CDR3 spans 15 residues. Per germline, CDR1 LGHNA and CDR2 YNFKEQ. V was pared by 2 bases and J by 2 bases, with 10 bases between. The CDR3 nucleotides read TGTGCCAGCAGCCAAACATTGGTAGCTGGAAACACCATATATTTT. Encoded protein: CASSQTLVAGNTIYF.

The sample holds one count of this clonotype. The J gene is TRBJ2-7, the V gene TRBV18, with 8 bases lining up with TRBD1. This CDR3 has 16 amino acids. V gave up 6 bases and J gave up 0 bases; unmatched junction bases: 10. Germline-derived CDR1 and CDR2 are KGHSH and LQKENI. The CDR3, as DNA: TGTGCCAGCTCCCTCACAGGGGGACCGAGCTCCTACGAGCAGTACTTC. It yields the protein CASSLTGGPSSYEQYF.

This clonotype was detected many times. This rearrangement joins TRBV25-1 to TRBJ1-2; 11 bases line up with TRBD1. CDR1 MGHDK and CDR2 SYGVNS come from the germline V gene. The CDR3 runs 16 residues. The V gene end was trimmed by 4 bases and the J gene end by 3 bases; junction bases not matched to a gene: 7. The DNA for the CDR3 is TGTGCCAGCAGTGGGAGGACAGGGGGCGCCGACTATGGCTACACCTTC. Its protein product is CASSGRTGGADYGYTF.

This clonotype has a count of ten or more. This chain connects TRBV20-1 to TRBJ2-1, with a weak D call TRBD2 (5 bases). Looked up from germline, CDR1 is DFQATT and CDR2 is SNEGSKA (reference sequence). The V end was cut by 6 bases, the J end by 4 bases, with 16 bases between. The CDR3 consists of 14 residues. The CDR3 loop reads CSARGLAQYNEQFF. CDR3 DNA: TGCAGTGCCCGAGGGCTAGCCCAATACAATGAGCAGTTCTTC.

This clonotype was picked up many times. The rearrangement uses TRBV14 and TRBJ2-1; 9 bases are a match to TRBD2. The CDR3 sequence is 17 residues long. Germline CDR1 and CDR2: SGHDN and FVKESK. The trim removed 4 bases at V and 0 bases at J, leaving 7 bases unmatched. The DNA for the CDR3 is TGTGCCAGCAGCCGACAGAGACTAGCGGTCTCCTACAATGAGCAGTTCTTC. Translation: CASSRQRLAVSYNEQFF.

This clonotype has ten or more counts. CDR3 nucleotide sequence: TGTGCCAGCAATCTTAGAAGGGACAGGGGTTCCACTGAAGCTTTCTTT. It codes for CASNLRRDRGSTEAFF. The chain couples TRBV6-5 to TRBJ1-1, with 10 bases matching TRBD1. This CDR3 contains 16 residues. Germline values: CDR1 MNHEY, CDR2 SVGAGI. Trimming took 7 bases from V and 4 from J; bases not matched to a gene: 12.

This clonotype was detected many times. The chain is built from TRBV20-1 and TRBJ1-4; TRBD1 might be the D (5 bases). Trimming took off 5 bases at V and 7 bases at J, with 11 bases between the two ends. Germline V lookup: CDR1 DFQATT, CDR2 SNEGSKA (reference sequence). This CDR3 contains 12 residues. The chain's CDR3 is CSARLGVEKLFF. Written as DNA, the CDR3 is TGCAGTGCTCGGCTGGGGGTTGAAAAACTGTTTTTT.

This rearrangement joins TRBV3-1 to TRBJ2-7, with TRBD1 matching 11 bases. Germline CDR1 is LGHDT and CDR2 is YNNKEL (reference sequence). The CDR3 runs to 15 residues. The junction had 8 bases not matched to a gene; V was cut back by 4 bases and J by 6 bases. The CDR3 reads CASSLSGTGGSEQYF. The DNA of the CDR3 is TGTGCCAGCAGCCTATCCGGGACAGGGGGGAGCGAGCAGTACTTC.

This clonotype was seen many times. This sequence joins TRBV20-1 and TRBJ2-3, with TRBD1 matching over 7 bases. Germline CDR1 DFQATT, CDR2 SNEGSKA (reference sequence). V gave up 0 bases and J gave up 12 bases; unmatched junction bases: 18. The CDR3 length is 16 residues. This CDR3 is CSARDPTGTGLRRQYF. The CDR3 nucleotides are TGCAGTGCTAGAGACCCGACAGGGACGGGGCTGAGAAGACAGTATTTT.